This TCR beta chain was observed in a study of cytomegalovirus exposure and HLA in healthy donors. Study-level findings and limits: For most TCR sequences rarity was the rule, although some public TCRs occurred in many donors. In the 120 or so validation repertoires, approximately 93% of cluster scores exceeded 0, per a later analysis.

The data were produced by immunoSEQ multiplex PCR, yet TCRdb's version contains in-frame clones alone and is incomplete. The sample records about 130,000 clones, roughly nine tenths being singletons. A word on this clone: The antigen remains unidentified.

Germline CDR1 MGHRA, CDR2 YSYEKL. Trimming cost V 1 base and J 3 bases, with 12 bases left between them. The CDR3 totals 15 residues. This clonotype originated in a woman aged 18-29 years in good health and CMV-seropositive. This chain links TRBV4-1 with TRBJ1-1; maybe TRBD1 (5 bases). Sequenced: PBMCs. The CDR3 is CASSQVGEADTEAFF. CDR3 nucleotides: TGCGCCAGCAGCCAAGTAGGGGAGGCAGACACTGAAGCTTTCTTT.